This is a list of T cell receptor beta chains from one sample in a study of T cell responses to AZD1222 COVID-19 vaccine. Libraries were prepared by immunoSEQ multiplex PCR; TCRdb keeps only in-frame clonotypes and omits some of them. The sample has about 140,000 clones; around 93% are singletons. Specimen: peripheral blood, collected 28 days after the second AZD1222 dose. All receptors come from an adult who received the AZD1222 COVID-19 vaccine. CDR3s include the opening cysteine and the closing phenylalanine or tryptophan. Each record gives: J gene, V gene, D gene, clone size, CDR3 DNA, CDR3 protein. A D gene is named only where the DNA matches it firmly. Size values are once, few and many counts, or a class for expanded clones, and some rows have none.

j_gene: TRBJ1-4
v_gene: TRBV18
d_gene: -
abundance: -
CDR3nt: TGTGCCAGCTCACCACCCCAGCCTGGGAAACTGTTTTTT
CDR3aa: CASSPPQPGKLFF

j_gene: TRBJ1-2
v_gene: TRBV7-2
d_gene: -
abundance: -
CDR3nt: TGTGCCAGCAGCCAACCGAACTATGGCTACACCTTC
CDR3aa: CASSQPNYGYTF

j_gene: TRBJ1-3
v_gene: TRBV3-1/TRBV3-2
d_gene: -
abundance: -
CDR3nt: TGTGCCAGCAGCCAAGATAGGGGGTTCTCTGGAAACACCATATATTTT
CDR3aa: CASSQDRGFSGNTIYF

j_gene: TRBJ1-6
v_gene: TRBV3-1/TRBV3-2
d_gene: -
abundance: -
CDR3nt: TGTGCCAGCAGCCAGGAGGATGGGGGAAATTCACCCCTCCACTTT
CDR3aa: CASSQEDGGNSPLHF

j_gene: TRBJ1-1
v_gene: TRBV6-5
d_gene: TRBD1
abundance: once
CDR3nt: TGTGCCAGCAACCCAGGACAGGGGCGCCCTGAAGCTTTCTTT
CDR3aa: CASNPGQGRPEAFF

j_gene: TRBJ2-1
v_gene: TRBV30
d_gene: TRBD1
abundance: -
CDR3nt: TGTGCCTGGAGTTCCACAGGGGACCGCTACAATGAGCAGTTCTTC
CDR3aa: CAWSSTGDRYNEQFF

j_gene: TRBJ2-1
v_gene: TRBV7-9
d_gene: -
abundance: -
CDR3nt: TGTGCCAGCAGCTCCACAAGACTAGACTGGGACAATGAGCAGTTCTTC
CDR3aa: CASSSTRLDWDNEQFF

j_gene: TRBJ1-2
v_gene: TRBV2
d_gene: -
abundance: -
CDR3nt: TGTGCCAGCAGTGAAGGCGGGCACGGCTACACCTTC
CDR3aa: CASSEGGHGYTF

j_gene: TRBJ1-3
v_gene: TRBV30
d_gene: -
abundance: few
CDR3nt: TGTGCCTGGAAGAAGAGCTCTGGAAACACCATATATTTT
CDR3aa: CAWKKSSGNTIYF

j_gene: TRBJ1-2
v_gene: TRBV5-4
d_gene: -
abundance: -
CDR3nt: TGTGCCAGCAGCTTGGCTTCCGGGGACTATGGCTACACCTTC
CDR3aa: CASSLASGDYGYTF

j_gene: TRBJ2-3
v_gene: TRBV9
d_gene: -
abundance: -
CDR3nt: TGTGCCAGCAGCGAGGACGGCAGCACAGATACGCAGTATTTT
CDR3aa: CASSEDGSTDTQYF

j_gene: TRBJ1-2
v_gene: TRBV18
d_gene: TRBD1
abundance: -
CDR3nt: TGTGCCAGCTCACCAGAGACGACAGGGGGCGCGTCTGGCTACACCTTC
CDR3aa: CASSPETTGGASGYTF

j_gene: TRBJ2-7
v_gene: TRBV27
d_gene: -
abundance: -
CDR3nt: TGTGCCAGCAGTTTTCGGGGACCCTCCGCCGAGCAGTACTTC
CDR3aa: CASSFRGPSAEQYF

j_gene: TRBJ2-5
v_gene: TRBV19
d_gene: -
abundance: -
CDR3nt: TGTGCCAGTAGTACACTCCAGGGGAGAGAGGTCCAGTACTTC
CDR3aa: CASSTLQGREVQYF

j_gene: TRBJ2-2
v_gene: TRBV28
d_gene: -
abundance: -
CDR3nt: TGTGCCAGCGGAACACCACCCACCGGGGAGCTGTTTTTT
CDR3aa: CASGTPPTGELFF

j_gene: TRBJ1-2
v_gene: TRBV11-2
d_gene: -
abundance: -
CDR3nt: TGTGCCAGCAGCTCCTTGGGGGGCGAGAGGAACTATGGCTACACCTTC
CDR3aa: CASSSLGGERNYGYTF

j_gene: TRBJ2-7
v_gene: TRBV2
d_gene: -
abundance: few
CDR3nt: TGTGCCAGCAGTGCCTACGCCGGTACGGTAGCCGAGCAGTACTTC
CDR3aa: CASSAYAGTVAEQYF

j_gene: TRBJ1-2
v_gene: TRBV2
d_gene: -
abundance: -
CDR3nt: TGTGCCAGCAAGCCAGACCCGGGCTATGGCTACACCTTC
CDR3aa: CASKPDPGYGYTF

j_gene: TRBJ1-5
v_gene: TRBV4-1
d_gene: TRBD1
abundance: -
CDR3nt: TGCGCCAGCAGCCAACCCGACGACAGGGGTAATCAGCCCCAGCATTTT
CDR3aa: CASSQPDDRGNQPQHF

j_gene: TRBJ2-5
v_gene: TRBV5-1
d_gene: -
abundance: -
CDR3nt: TGCGCCAGCAGCTTGGGTACCGGGGCCGAGGAGACCCAGTACTTC
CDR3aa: CASSLGTGAEETQYF

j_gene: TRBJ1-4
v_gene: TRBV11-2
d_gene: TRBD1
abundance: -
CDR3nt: TGTGCCAGCAGCTCCCGGACAGGGAGAGAAAAACTGTTTTTT
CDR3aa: CASSSRTGREKLFF

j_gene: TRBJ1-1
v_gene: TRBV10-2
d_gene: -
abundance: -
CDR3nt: TGCGCCAGCAGTGACCCAGACAGGAACACTGAAGCTTTCTTT
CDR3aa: CASSDPDRNTEAFF

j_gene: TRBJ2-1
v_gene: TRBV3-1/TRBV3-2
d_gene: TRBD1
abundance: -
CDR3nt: TGTGCCAGCAGCCACCTGACAGGGGGAGTACACAATGAGCAGTTCTTC
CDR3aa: CASSHLTGGVHNEQFF

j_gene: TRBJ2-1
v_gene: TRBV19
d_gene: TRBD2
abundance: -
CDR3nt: TGTGCCAGTAGTAGCGGGGGGGCGACTGAGCAGTTCTTC
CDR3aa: CASSSGGATEQFF

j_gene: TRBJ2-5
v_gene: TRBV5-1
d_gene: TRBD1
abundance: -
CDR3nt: TGCGCCAGCAGCCATAAAAGGACAGGGGGCAGGGAGACCCAGTACTTC
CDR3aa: CASSHKRTGGRETQYF

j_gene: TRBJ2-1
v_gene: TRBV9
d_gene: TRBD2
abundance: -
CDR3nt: TGTGCCAGCAGCGTTAGCGGGGGGCCTGAGAATGAGCAGTTCTTC
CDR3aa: CASSVSGGPENEQFF

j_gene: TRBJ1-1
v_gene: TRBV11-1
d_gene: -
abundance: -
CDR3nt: TGTGCCAGCAGCTGGGACAATACTGAAGCTTTCTTT
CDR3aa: CASSWDNTEAFF

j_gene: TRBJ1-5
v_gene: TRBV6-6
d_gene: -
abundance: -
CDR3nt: TGTGCCAGCAGGGCACCTACACAGCAGGGAAACCAGCCCCAGCATTTT
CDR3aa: CASRAPTQQGNQPQHF

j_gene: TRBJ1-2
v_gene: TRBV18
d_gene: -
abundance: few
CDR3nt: TGTGCCAGCTCACCGGATTTACAGGATAACTATGGCTACACCTTC
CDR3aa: CASSPDLQDNYGYTF

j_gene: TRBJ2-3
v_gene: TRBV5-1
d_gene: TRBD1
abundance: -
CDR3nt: TGCGCCAGCAGCCCCGGACAGGGGGCCTTTCTGGATACGCAGTATTTT
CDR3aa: CASSPGQGAFLDTQYF

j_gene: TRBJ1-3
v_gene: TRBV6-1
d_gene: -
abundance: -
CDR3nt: TGTGCCAGCAGTGTGGGAGCAGGACCACTCTCTGGAAACACCATATATTTT
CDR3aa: CASSVGAGPLSGNTIYF

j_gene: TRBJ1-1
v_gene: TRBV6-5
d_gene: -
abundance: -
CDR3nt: TGTGCCAGCAGTTACTTTCAGGGGAGGGGCACTGAAGCTTTCTTT
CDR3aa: CASSYFQGRGTEAFF

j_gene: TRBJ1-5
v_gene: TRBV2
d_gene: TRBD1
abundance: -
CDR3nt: TGTGCCAGCAGCGCCCAGTTGGGACAGGGATCGTGGTGGGATCAGCCCCAGCATTTT
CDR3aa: CASSAQLGQGSWWDQPQHF

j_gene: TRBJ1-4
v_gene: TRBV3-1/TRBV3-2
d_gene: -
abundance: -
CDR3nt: TGTGCCAGCAGCCAAGATCACTTCCCATCGGTGGACACACCTAATGAAAAACTGTTTTTT
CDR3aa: CASSQDHFPSVDTPNEKLFF

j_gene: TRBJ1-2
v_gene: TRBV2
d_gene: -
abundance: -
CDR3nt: TGTGCCAGCAGTGAACGGGGGGCGCTTCTCAGGTTAGGTGGCTACACCTTC
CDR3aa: CASSERGALLRLGGYTF

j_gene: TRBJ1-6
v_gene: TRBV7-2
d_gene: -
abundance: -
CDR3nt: TGTGCCAGCAGGGCCTCATCGGCCGTTTCACCCCTCCACTTT
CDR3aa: CASRASSAVSPLHF

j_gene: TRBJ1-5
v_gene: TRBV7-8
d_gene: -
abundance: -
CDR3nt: TGTGCCAGCAGCCCGTGGCTTAATAGCAATCAGCCCCAGCATTTT
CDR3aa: CASSPWLNSNQPQHF

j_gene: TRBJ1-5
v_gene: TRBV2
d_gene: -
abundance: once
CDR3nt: TGTGCCAGCAGTGAGAGGTCAGGGGTCCAGCCCCAGCATTTT
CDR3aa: CASSERSGVQPQHF

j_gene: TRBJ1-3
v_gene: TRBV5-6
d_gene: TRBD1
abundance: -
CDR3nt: TGTGCCAGCAGCTTGGCCGGGACAGGGCATGGAAACACCATATATTTT
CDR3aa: CASSLAGTGHGNTIYF

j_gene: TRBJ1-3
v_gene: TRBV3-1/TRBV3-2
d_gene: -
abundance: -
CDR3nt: TGTGCCAGCAGCAACGGGAGGGCTGGAAACACCATATATTTT
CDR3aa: CASSNGRAGNTIYF

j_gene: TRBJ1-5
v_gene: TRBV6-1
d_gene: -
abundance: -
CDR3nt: TGTGCCAGCGGTGACGGATATAGCAATCAGCCCCGGCATTTT
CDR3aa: CASGDGYSNQPRHF

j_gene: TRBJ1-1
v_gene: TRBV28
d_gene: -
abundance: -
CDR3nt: TGTGCCAGCAGTTTACGGGAGCACACTGAAGCTTTCTTT
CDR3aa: CASSLREHTEAFF

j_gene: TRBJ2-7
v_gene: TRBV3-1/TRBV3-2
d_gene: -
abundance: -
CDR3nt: TGTGCCAGCAGCCAAGATGGGGGGAGCCAAATATACGAGCAGTACTTC
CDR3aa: CASSQDGGSQIYEQYF

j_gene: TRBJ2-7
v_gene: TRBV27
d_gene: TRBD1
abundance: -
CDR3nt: TGTGCCAGCTGGACAGGGGACTACGAGCAGTACTTC
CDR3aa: CASWTGDYEQYF

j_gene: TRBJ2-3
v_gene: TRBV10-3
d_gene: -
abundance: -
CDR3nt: TGTGCCATCAGTGACACCGATACATTGGATACGCAGTATTTT
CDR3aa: CAISDTDTLDTQYF

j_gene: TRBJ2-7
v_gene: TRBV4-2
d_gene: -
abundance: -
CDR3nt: TGTGCCAGCAGCCAAGAGCTGCGGAGCTCCTACGAGCAGTACTTC
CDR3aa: CASSQELRSSYEQYF

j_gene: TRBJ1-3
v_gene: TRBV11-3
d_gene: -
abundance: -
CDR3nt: TGTGCCAGCACCGGGACCCTAGGGACTAACTCTGGAAACACCATATATTTT
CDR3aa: CASTGTLGTNSGNTIYF

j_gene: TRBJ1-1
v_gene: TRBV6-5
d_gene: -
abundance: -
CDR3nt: TGTGCCAGCAGTTACTCGAGCAGGGGTAGGAGTGAAGCTTTCTTT
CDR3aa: CASSYSSRGRSEAFF